This TCR beta chain was found in a study of T cells in Graves' hyperthyroidism and ophthalmopathy. Study-level background: Blood from the periphery was taken at initial diagnosis, before any treatment.

V gave up 5 bases and J gave up 3 bases; unmatched junction bases: 9. The CDR3 covers 15 residues. Patients aged 18 to 65 had newly diagnosed hyperthyroidism lasting under 2 months. Uncontrolled infection, other autoimmune disease, pregnancy and lactation each barred patients from inclusion. Fresh peripheral blood, more than 8 ml of it, supplied the PBMCs. Researchers took RNA transcripts and amplified the TCR beta CDR3 regions from them. The HTBI primer set served for first-round RT-PCR of the TCR CDR3. TCRdb reprocessed the multiplex PCR reads with MiXCR, giving one entry per CDR3 protein. The data show 350,000 to 400,000 distinct CDR3 sequences, 15% to 20% seen once.

The sample was blood. This TCR came from a woman aged 18-29 years with Graves' hyperthyroidism. The chain is built from TRBV12-3 or TRBV12-4 and TRBJ1-1, with 7 bases aligning to TRBD1. This chain's CDR3 is CASSPWDSGYTEAFF. In nucleotides, the CDR3 is TGTGCCAGCAGTCCGTGGGACAGTGGGTACACTGAAGCTTTCTTT.